This TCR beta chain was documented in a study of T-cell reconstitution after alpha-beta-depleted transplantation in children (dated by TCRdb to about 2016). For context, the study as a whole: Using TCR repertoire profiling, the study followed T-cell immune reconstitution in a quantitative way in children after TCRalphabeta/CD19-depleted allogeneic hematopoietic cell transplantation. What the authors observed across the whole study: The apparently early alphabetaT-cell count recovery about two months after transplant was reportedly dependent on only several hundred rapidly expanded clones derived from non-depleted graft cells. Over the following months the frequencies of hyperexpanded clones went down, and after one year T-cell counts and TCRbeta diversity were mostly credited to newly produced T cells. The high TCRbeta diversity at day 60 in some patients was ascribed to recipient T cells and intrathymic progenitors that had survived conditioning.

This clonotype has just a few counts. Its antigen is not yet known. No much larger clone exists at a distance of one base, and base qualities are not known. Sample treatment or condition, as interpreted from the label and publication: allogeneic hematopoietic cell transplantation with graft depleted of TCRalphabeta T cells and CD19 B cells. The children who served as transplant recipients had been given grafts of TCRalphabeta/CD19-depleted allogeneic hematopoietic cells. Libraries were prepared through PCR. TCRdb names Illumina HiSeq 2500 as the instrument used. TCR libraries were prepared with molecular barcoding, using unique molecular identifiers to normalize TCRbeta repertoire quantification. TCRdb applied fastp at Q25 and MiXCR to the public reads, then kept only in-frame beta chains. Each CDR3 protein appears once, grouped with its most common genes and DNA. The sample profile shows about 90,000 distinct CDR3 sequences; about 16% of them were found once. The ten largest clones represent about 20% of the sample.

Between the V and J ends, shortened by 4 bases and 2 bases respectively, the junction contains 13 bases. Sequences SGHKS (CDR1) and YYEKEE (CDR2) are obtained from the germline V gene (reference sequence). The CDR3 starts with the cysteine, ends with the phenylalanine, and has 15 residues. Only the CDR3 DNA is retained, 45 bases long and in frame from the first base. The clonotype was recovered from a male patient aged 2-15 years who had a stem cell transplant for acute lymphoblastic leukemia, so the T cells may come from the graft donor. The sample in question was PBMCs, mostly from graft donor cells, obtained 180 days after TCRalphabeta/CD19-depleted stem cell transplant. The chain was built from TRBV5-5 and TRBJ1-5; the D region possibly corresponds to TRBD1 (6 bases align). CDR3 protein: CASSVSGVRNQPQHF. DNA sequence: TGTGCCAGCAGCGTATCAGGGGTGCGCAATCAGCCCCAGCATTTT.